This TCR beta chain was identified during a study of OX40 agonist ivuxolimab in advanced cancers. Study in general: Patients were given ivuxolimab, an antibody that agonizes OX40 (CD134). Partial response was recorded in three patients: one hepatocellular carcinoma and two cutaneous melanoma cases. Study-wide points: In general, CD8+ T cells held more expanded clones than CD4+ did, on average.

A word on this clone: Its antigen is not known.

This CDR3 contains 19 residues. Unmatched junction bases numbered 13, after V lost 5 bases and J lost 4 bases. Per germline, CDR1 LNHDA and CDR2 SQIVND (reference sequence). This table comes from immunoSEQ multiplex PCR, and its TCRdb copy is limited to in-frame clones, with some not included. The repertoire includes fewer than 45,000 clones, 80% to 90% of them detected once, and about 2% sits in the top ten. V is TRBV19 and J is TRBJ2-6; 11 bases are a match to TRBD2. Here the sequenced sample was CD4+ or CD8+ T cells sorted from blood, taken in a trial of the OX40 agonist ivuxolimab. This clonotype was obtained from an adult with an advanced solid tumor such as melanoma, head and neck, liver or kidney cancer. The CDR3 sequence: CASSPTRDSGRAGANVLTF. CDR3 nucleotide sequence: TGTGCCAGTAGTCCCACCCGGGATAGCGGGAGGGCCGGGGCCAACGTCCTGACTTTC.